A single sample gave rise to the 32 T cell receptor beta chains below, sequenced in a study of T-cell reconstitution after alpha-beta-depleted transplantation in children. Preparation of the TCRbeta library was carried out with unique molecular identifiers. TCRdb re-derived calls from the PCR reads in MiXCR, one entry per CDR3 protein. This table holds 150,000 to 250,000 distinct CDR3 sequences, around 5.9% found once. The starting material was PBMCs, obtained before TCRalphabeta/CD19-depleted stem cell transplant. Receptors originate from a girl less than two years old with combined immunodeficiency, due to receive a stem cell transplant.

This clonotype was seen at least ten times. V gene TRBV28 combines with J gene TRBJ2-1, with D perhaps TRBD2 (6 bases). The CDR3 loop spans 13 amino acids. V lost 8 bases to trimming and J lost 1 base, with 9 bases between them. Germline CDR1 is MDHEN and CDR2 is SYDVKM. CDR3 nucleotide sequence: TGTGCCAGCCGGGACTTGTCCTACAATGAGCAGTTCTTC. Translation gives CASRDLSYNEQFF.

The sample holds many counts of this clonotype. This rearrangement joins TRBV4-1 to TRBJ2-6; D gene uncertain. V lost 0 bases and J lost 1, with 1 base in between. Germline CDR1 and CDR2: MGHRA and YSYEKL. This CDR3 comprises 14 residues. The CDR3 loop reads CASSQESGANVLTF. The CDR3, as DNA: TGCGCCAGCAGCCAAGAATCTGGGGCCAACGTCCTGACTTTC.

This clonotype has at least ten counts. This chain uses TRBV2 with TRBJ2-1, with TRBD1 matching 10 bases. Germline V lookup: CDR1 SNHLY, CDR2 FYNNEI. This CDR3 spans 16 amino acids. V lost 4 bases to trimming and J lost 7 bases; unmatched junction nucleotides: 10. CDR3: CASSGPRDRGPNEQFF. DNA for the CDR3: TGTGCCAGCAGTGGGCCCCGGGACAGGGGCCCTAATGAGCAGTTCTTC.

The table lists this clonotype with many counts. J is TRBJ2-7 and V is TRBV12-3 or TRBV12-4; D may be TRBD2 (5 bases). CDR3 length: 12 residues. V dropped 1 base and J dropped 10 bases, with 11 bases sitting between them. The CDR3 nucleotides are TGTGCCAGCAGTTTAGAGGGAGCTTCTCAGTACTTC. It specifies CASSLEGASQYF.

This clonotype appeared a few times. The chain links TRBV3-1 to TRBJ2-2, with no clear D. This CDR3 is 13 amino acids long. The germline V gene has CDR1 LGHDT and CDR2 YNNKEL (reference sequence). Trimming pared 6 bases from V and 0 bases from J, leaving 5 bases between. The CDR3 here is CASRGANTGELFF. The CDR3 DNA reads TGTGCCAGCAGGGGTGCGAACACCGGGGAGCTGTTTTTT.

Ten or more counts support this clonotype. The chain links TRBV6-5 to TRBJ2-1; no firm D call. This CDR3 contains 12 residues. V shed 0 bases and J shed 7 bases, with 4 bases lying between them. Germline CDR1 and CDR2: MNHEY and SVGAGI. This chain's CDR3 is CASSYSRNEQFF. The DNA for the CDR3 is TGTGCCAGCAGTTACTCAAGGAATGAGCAGTTCTTC.

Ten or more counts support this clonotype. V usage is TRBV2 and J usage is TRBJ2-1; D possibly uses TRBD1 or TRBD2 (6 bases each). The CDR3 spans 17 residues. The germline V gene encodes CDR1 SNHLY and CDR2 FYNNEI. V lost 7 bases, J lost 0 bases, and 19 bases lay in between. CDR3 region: CASNPLRGEGSYNEQFF. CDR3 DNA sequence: TGTGCCAGCAACCCCTTGAGGGGGGAAGGCTCCTACAATGAGCAGTTCTTC. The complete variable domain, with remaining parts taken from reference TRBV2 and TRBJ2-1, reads EPEVTQTPSHQVTQMGQEVILRCVPISNHLYFYWYRQILGQKVEFLVSFYNNEISEKSEIFDDQFSVERPDGSNFTLKIRSTKLEDSAMYFCASNPLRGEGSYNEQFFGPGTRLTVL.

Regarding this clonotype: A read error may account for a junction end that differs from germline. CDR3 nucleotide sequence: TGTGCCTGCAGTTTGACTAGCGGGGGGAAAAGCTCCTACAATGAGCAGTTCTTC. Its translation is CACSLTSGGKSSYNEQFF. The chain is built from TRBV3-1 and TRBJ2-1; TRBD2 matches 13 bases. The CDR3 runs 18 residues. Germline CDR1 LGHDT, CDR2 YNNKEL (reference sequence).

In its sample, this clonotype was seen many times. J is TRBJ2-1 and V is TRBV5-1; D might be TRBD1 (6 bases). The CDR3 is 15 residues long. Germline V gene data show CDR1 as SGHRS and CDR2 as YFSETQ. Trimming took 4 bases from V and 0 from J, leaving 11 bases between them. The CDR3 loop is CASSRTASSYNEQFF. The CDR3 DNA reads TGCGCCAGCAGCCGGACAGCGAGCTCCTACAATGAGCAGTTCTTC.

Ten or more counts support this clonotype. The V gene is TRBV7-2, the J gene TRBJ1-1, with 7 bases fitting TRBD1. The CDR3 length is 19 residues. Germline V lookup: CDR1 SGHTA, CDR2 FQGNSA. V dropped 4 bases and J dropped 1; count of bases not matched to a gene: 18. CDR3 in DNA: TGTGCCAGCAGCTCACCAAACGAGGGGGCTGGATGGAGGAACACTGAAGCTTTCTTT. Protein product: CASSSPNEGAGWRNTEAFF.

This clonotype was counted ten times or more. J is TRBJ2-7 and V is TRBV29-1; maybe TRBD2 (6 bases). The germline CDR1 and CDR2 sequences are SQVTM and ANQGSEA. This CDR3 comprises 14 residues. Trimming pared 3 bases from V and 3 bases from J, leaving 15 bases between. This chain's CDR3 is CSVERDSPYYEQYF. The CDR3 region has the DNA TGCAGCGTTGAGAGGGACTCCCCCTACTACGAGCAGTACTTC.

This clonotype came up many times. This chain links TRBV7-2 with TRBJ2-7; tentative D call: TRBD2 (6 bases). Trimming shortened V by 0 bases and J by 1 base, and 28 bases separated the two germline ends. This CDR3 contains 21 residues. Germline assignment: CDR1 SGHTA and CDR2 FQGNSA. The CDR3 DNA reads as TGTGCCAGCAGCTTAGCGATTACGGGAGCTCGAGAATTCATCATATCCTACGAGCAGTACTTC. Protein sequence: CASSLAITGAREFIISYEQYF.

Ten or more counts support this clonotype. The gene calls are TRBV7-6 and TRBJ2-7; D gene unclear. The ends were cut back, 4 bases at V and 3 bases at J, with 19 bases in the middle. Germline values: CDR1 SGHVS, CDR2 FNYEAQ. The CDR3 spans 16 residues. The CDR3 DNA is TGTGCCAGCAGCTCGATCGGTACGGCAATCTACTACGAGCAGTACTTC. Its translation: CASSSIGTAIYYEQYF. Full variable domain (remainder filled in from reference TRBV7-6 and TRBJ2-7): GAGVSQSPRYKVTKRGQDVALRCDPISGHVSLYWYRQALGQGPEFLTYFNYEAQQDKSGLPNDRFSAERPEGSISTLTIQRTEQRDSAMYRCASSSIGTAIYYEQYFGPGTRLTVT.

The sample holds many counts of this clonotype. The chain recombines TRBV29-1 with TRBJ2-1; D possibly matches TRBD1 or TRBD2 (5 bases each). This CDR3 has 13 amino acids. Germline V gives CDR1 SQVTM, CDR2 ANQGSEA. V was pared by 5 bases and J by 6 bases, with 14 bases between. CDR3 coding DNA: TGCAGCGTTTTCGGGGCCCTTGTCAATGAGCAGTTCTTC. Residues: CSVFGALVNEQFF.

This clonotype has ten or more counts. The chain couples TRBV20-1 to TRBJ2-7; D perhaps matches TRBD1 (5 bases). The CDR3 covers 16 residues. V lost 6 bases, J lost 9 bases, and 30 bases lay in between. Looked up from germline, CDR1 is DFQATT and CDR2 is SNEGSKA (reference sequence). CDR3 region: CSARPTDADTNWGQYF. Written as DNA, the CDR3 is TGCAGTGCCAGGCCGACAGACGCGGACACGAATTGGGGGCAGTACTTC.

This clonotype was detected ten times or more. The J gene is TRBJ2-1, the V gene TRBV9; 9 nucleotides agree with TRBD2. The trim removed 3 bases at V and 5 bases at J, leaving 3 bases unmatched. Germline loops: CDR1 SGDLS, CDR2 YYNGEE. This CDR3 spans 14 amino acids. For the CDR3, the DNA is TGTGCCAGCAGCGGTGCTAGCGGGGACAATGAGCAGTTCTTC. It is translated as CASSGASGDNEQFF.

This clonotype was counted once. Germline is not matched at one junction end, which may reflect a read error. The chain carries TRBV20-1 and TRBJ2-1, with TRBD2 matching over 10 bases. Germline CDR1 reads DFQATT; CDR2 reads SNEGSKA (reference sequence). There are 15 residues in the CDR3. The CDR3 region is CCAVHLAGGFDEQFF. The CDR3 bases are TGCTGTGCTGTACACTTAGCGGGAGGATTCGATGAGCAGTTCTTC.

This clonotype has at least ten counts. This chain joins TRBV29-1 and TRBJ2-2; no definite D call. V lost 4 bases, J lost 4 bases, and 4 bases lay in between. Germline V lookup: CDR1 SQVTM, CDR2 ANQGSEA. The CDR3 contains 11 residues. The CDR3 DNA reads TGCAGCGTTGGTACCACCGGGGAGCTGTTTTTT. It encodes CSVGTTGELFF.

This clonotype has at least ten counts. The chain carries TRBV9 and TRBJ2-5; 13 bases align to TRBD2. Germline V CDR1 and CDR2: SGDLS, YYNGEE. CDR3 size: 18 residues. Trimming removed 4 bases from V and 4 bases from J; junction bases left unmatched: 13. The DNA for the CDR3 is TGTGCCAGCAGCACCAGGACTAGCGGGGGCCACCTTACAGAGACCCAGTACTTC. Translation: CASSTRTSGGHLTETQYF.

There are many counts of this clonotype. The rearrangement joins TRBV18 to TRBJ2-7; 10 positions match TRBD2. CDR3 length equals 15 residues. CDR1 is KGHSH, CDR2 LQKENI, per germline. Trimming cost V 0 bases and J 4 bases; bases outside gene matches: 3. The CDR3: CASSPPASGGYEQYF. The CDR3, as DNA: TGTGCCAGCTCACCACCAGCTAGCGGGGGATACGAGCAGTACTTC.

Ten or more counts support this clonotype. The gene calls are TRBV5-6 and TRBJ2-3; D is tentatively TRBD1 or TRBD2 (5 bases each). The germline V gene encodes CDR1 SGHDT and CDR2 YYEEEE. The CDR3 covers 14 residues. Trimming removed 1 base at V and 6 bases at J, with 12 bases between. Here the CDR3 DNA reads TGTGCCAGCAGCTTGACGACGGGGACCGATACGCAGTATTTT. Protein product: CASSLTTGTDTQYF.

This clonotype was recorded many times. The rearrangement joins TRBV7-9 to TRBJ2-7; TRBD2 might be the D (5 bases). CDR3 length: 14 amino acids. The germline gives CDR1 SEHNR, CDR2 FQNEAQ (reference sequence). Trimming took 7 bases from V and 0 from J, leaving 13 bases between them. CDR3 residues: CASILDGNSYEQYF. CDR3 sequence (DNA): TGTGCCAGCATCCTGGACGGGAACTCCTACGAGCAGTACTTC.

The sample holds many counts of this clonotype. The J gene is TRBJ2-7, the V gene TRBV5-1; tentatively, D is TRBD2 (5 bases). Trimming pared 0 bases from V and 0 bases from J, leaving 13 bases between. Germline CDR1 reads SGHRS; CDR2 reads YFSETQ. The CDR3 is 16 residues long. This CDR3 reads CASSLGRTLGSYEQYF. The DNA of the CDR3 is TGCGCCAGCAGCTTGGGGAGGACGTTGGGCTCCTACGAGCAGTACTTC.

CDR3 protein: CAWSAGTANEQFF. In DNA form, the CDR3 reads TGTGCCTGGAGCGCAGGGACAGCTAATGAGCAGTTCTTC. This chain connects TRBV30 to TRBJ2-1, with TRBD1 identical over 7 bases. CDR3 length: 13 amino acids. Germline lookup yields CDR1 GTSNPN and CDR2 SVGIG (reference sequence). The V and J ends lost 3 bases and 7 bases, in that order; junction bases with no gene match: 6.

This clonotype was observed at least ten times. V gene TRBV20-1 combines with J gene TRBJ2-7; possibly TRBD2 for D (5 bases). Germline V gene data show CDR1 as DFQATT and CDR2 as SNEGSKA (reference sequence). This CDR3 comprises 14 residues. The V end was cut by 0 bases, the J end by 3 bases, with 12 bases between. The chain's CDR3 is CSARDRRAFYEQYF. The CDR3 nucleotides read TGCAGTGCTAGAGATCGGCGGGCCTTCTACGAGCAGTACTTC.

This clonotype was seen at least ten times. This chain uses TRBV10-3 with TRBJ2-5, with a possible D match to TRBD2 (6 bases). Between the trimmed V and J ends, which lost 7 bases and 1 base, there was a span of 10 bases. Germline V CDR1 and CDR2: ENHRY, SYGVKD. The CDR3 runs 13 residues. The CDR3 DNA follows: TGTGCCATCAAAGGAGGGACCCAAGAGACCCAGTACTTC. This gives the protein CAIKGGTQETQYF.

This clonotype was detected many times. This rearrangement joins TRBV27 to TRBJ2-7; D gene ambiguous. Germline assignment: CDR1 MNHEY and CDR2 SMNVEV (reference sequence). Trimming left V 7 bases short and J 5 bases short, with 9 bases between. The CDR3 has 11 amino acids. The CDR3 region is CASKMGNEQYF. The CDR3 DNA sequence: TGTGCCAGCAAAATGGGGAACGAGCAGTACTTC.

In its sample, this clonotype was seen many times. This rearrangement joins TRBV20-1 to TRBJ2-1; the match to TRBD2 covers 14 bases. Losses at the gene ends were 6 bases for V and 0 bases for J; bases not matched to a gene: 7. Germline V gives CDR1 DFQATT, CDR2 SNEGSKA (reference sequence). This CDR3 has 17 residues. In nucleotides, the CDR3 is TGCAGTGCGTTGACTAGCGGGAGGGCCGGCTCCTACAATGAGCAGTTCTTC. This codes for CSALTSGRAGSYNEQFF.

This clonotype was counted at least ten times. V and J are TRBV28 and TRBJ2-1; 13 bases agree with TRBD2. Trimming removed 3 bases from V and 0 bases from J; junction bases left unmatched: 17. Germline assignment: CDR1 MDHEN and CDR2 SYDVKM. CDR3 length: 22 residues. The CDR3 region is CASSLSLAGGPVSLRSYNEQFF. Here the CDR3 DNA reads TGTGCCAGCAGTTTGTCACTAGCGGGAGGGCCGGTAAGTCTGCGCTCCTACAATGAGCAGTTCTTC.

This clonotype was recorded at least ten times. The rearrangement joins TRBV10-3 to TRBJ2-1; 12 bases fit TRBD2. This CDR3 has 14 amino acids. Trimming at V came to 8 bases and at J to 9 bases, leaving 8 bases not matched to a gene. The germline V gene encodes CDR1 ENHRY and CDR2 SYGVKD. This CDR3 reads CAIRLAGGQPEQFF. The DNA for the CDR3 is TGTGCCATCCGGCTAGCGGGAGGGCAACCTGAGCAGTTCTTC.

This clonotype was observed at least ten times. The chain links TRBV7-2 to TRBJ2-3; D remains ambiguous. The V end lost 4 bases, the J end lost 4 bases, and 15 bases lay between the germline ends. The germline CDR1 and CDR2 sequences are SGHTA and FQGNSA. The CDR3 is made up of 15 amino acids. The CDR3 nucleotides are TGTGCCAGCAGCTGGGCGGCGTTTAGGTCAGATACGCAGTATTTT. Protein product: CASSWAAFRSDTQYF. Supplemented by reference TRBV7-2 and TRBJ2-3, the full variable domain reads GAGVSQSPSNKVTEKGKDVELRCDPISGHTALYWYRQSLGQGLEFLIYFQGNSAPDKSGLPSDRFSAERTGGSVSTLTIQRTQQEDSAVYLCASSWAAFRSDTQYFGPGTRLTVL.

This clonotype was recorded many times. The CDR3 protein is CASGDRGPYEQYF. For the CDR3, the DNA is TGTGCCAGCGGGGACAGGGGTCCCTACGAGCAGTACTTC. The gene calls are TRBV12-3 or TRBV12-4 and TRBJ2-7; TRBD1 matches 10 bases. Unmatched junction bases numbered 3, after V lost 8 bases and J lost 2 bases. There are 13 residues in the CDR3.